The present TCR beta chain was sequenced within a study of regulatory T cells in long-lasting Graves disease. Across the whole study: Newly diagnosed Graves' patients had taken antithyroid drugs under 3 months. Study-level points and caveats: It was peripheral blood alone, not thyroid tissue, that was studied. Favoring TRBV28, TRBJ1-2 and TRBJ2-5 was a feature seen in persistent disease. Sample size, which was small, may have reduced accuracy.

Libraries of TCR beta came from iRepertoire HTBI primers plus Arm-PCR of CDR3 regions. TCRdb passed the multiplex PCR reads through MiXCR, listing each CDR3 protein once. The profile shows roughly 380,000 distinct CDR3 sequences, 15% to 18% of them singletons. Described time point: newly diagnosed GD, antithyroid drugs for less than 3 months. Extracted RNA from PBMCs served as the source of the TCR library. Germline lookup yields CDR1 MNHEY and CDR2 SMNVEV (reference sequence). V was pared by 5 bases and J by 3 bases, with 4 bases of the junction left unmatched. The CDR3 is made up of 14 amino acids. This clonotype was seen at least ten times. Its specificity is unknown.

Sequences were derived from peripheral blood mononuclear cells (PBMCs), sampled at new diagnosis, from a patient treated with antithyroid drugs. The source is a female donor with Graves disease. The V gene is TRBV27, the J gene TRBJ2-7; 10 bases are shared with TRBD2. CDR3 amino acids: CASSSGRENYEQYF. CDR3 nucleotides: TGTGCCAGCAGTAGCGGGAGGGAGAACTACGAGCAGTACTTC.